Shown below are 19 T cell receptor beta chains from a single sample sequenced in a study of CD8 T cells in Susac syndrome. cDNA came from around 0.5 to 1 ug RNA primed by random hexamers. TCRdb used MiXCR to reprocess the immunoSEQ multiplex PCR reads, holding one entry per CDR3 protein. Altogether under 200,000 distinct CDR3 sequences are present, around nine tenths being singletons, with the ten largest covering about 0.1%. The sequenced sample consisted of CD4+ T cells from PBMCs. These receptors all stem from a human donor with Susac syndrome.

The chain links TRBV5-1 to TRBJ1-2; 7 bases line up with TRBD1. The germline gives CDR1 SGHRS, CDR2 YFSETQ. Losses at the gene ends were 2 bases for V and 7 bases for J; bases not matched to a gene: 11. This CDR3 is 15 amino acids long. CDR3: CASSFAARQGRGYTF. CDR3 DNA sequence: TGCGCCAGCAGCTTTGCGGCAAGACAGGGCCGTGGCTACACCTTC. Full variable domain (rest looked up from reference TRBV5-1 and TRBJ1-2): KAGVTQTPRYLIKTRGQQVTLSCSPISGHRSVSWYQQTPGQGLQFLFEYFSETQRNKGNFPGRFSGRQFSNSRSEMNVSTLELGDSALYLCASSFAARQGRGYTFGSGTRLTVV.

The chain combines TRBV6-5 with TRBJ2-1, with D perhaps being TRBD1 or TRBD2 (5 bases each). The CDR3 has 16 residues. CDR1 is MNHEY, CDR2 SVGAGI, per germline. The V end lost 0 bases, the J end lost 9 bases, and 18 bases lay between the germline ends. The CDR3 nucleotides read TGTGCCAGCAGTTACTCGAGAAATGCGAGGGGCAGTGAGCAGTTCTTC. Encoded protein: CASSYSRNARGSEQFF.

The CDR3 reads CASSPQNSISTDTQYF. CDR3 DNA sequence: TGTGCCAGCTCACCCCAGAACTCAATTAGCACAGATACGCAGTATTTT. The V call is TRBV18, the J call TRBJ2-3, with no clear D. CDR3 size: 16 residues. The V and J ends lost 3 bases and 0 bases respectively, with 13 bases between them. CDR1 is KGHSH, CDR2 LQKENI, per germline.

The rearrangement joins TRBV20-1 to TRBJ1-1; D may be TRBD1 (6 bases). Germline CDR1 reads DFQATT; CDR2 reads SNEGSKA (reference sequence). The CDR3 consists of 13 residues. V gave up 2 bases and J gave up 11 bases, with 18 bases separating them. The CDR3 here is CSARRSRTEVAFF. The DNA for the CDR3 is TGCAGTGCTAGAAGGTCTAGGACAGAAGTGGCTTTCTTT.

The genes are TRBV7-8 and TRBJ2-7; D unresolved. The length of the CDR3 is 14 residues. Germline V gives CDR1 SGHVS, CDR2 FQNEAQ. The V and J ends lost 6 bases and 0 bases respectively, with 12 bases between them. DNA for the CDR3: TGTGCCAGCAGGCGTCCGGGTGGCTCCTACGAGCAGTACTTC. It specifies CASRRPGGSYEQYF. Based on the CDR3 plus reference TRBV7-8 and TRBJ2-7, the full variable domain is GAGVSQSPRYKVAKRGQDVALRCDPISGHVSLFWYQQALGQGPEFLTYFQNEAQLDKSGLPSDRFFAERPEGSVSTLKIQRTQQEDSAVYLCASRRPGGSYEQYFGPGTRLTVT.

The rearrangement joins TRBV30 to TRBJ2-3; 7 bases line up with TRBD1. The CDR3 sequence is 14 residues long. V lost 4 bases, J lost 0 bases, and 4 bases stayed unmatched. Germline values: CDR1 GTSNPN, CDR2 SVGIG (reference sequence). Written as DNA, the CDR3 is TGTGCCTGGATCCCGACAGGGAGCACAGATACGCAGTATTTT. This gives the protein CAWIPTGSTDTQYF. Complete variable domain (other parts from reference TRBV30 and TRBJ2-3): SQTIHQWPATLVQPVGSPLSLECTVEGTSNPNLYWYRQAAGRGLQLLFYSVGIGQISSEVPQNLSASRPQDRQFILSSKKLLLSDSGFYLCAWIPTGSTDTQYFGPGTRLTVL.

V usage is TRBV7-9 and J usage is TRBJ2-5; 8 nucleotides align to TRBD2. Losses at the gene ends were 3 bases for V and 4 bases for J; bases not matched to a gene: 7. CDR1 and CDR2 (germline): SEHNR, FQNEAQ (reference sequence). The CDR3 spans 15 residues. The CDR3: CASSFRREGSETQYF. CDR3 DNA: TGTGCCAGCAGCTTTCGACGGGAGGGATCAGAGACCCAGTACTTC. The complete variable domain, with remaining parts taken from reference TRBV7-9 and TRBJ2-5, reads DTGVSQNPRHKITKRGQNVTFRCDPISEHNRLYWYRQTLGQGPEFLTYFQNEAQLEKSRLLSDRFSAERPKGSFSTLEIQRTEQGDSAMYLCASSFRREGSETQYFGPGTRLLVL.

This chain links TRBV5-6 with TRBJ2-2, with 8 nucleotides matching TRBD1. Losses at the gene ends were 4 bases for V and 0 bases for J; bases not matched to a gene: 2. This CDR3 spans 15 amino acids. CDR1 is SGHDT, CDR2 YYEEEE, per germline. The CDR3 bases are TGTGCCAGCAGCCGGACAGGGCCGAACACCGGGGAGCTGTTTTTT. It is translated as CASSRTGPNTGELFF.

This chain joins TRBV4-1 and TRBJ2-7; 11 bases map to TRBD2. This CDR3 is 16 amino acids long. V dropped 3 bases and J dropped 2; count of bases not matched to a gene: 6. CDR1 is MGHRA, CDR2 YSYEKL, per germline. The CDR3 loop is CASSQVAGGKTYEQYF. CDR3 in DNA: TGCGCCAGCAGCCAGGTAGCGGGAGGGAAGACCTACGAGCAGTACTTC.

There are a few counts of this clonotype. J is TRBJ1-1 and V is TRBV7-2; no firm D call. The CDR3 length is 14 residues. Germline CDR1 reads SGHTA; CDR2 reads FQGNSA. Between the trimmed V and J ends, which lost 5 bases and 1 base, there was a span of 11 bases. The CDR3 nucleotides read TGTGCCAGCAGCCAGACCCACGCGAACACTGAAGCTTTCTTT. Protein: CASSQTHANTEAFF.

The chain uses TRBV20-1 and TRBJ2-1, with D hard to call. This CDR3 has 15 residues. The germline V gene has CDR1 DFQATT and CDR2 SNEGSKA (reference sequence). Trimming removed 5 bases at V and 3 bases at J, with 17 bases between. Here the CDR3 DNA reads TGCAGTGCTCCGGTGGCCATTGCATACTACAATGAGCAGTTCTTC. It is translated as CSAPVAIAYYNEQFF.

The rearrangement joins TRBV27 to TRBJ1-2; the match to TRBD1 covers 9 bases. CDR3 size: 14 residues. Germline-derived CDR1 and CDR2 are MNHEY and SMNVEV (reference sequence). The ends lost 5 bases at V and 8 bases at J; junction bases unmatched: 9. CDR3 residues: CASSPGTGSGGYTF. The DNA of the CDR3 is TGTGCCAGCAGTCCCGGGACAGGGAGCGGAGGCTACACCTTC.

The J gene is TRBJ1-2, the V gene TRBV4-1; D uncertain. The CDR3 runs 15 residues. Germline V gene lookup returns CDR1 MGHRA and CDR2 YSYEKL. V was pared by 1 base and J by 5 bases, with 14 bases between. The CDR3 here is CASSQGAARGYGYTF. The CDR3 coding sequence is TGCGCCAGCAGCCAAGGCGCGGCACGAGGTTATGGCTACACCTTC.

This chain joins TRBV27 and TRBJ2-1; D call uncertain. V dropped 0 bases and J dropped 5 bases, with 14 bases sitting between them. Looked up from germline, CDR1 is MNHEY and CDR2 is SMNVEV (reference sequence). The CDR3 consists of 16 residues. The CDR3 DNA is TGTGCCAGCAGTTTATCGCGCGGCAGCCGGGACAATGAGCAGTTCTTC. Translating it yields CASSLSRGSRDNEQFF.

The rearrangement uses TRBV5-4 and TRBJ1-2, with 7 bases identical to TRBD1. The V segment lost 3 bases and the J segment 4 bases; nucleotides outside the gene matches: 9. Germline CDR1 is SGHNT and CDR2 is YYREEE (reference sequence). The CDR3 spans 15 residues. CDR3 nucleotides: TGTGCCAGCAGCTCCTCGTCTACAGGGGCCTATGGCTACACCTTC. As protein: CASSSSSTGAYGYTF.

This chain links TRBV10-1 with TRBJ1-1; D perhaps matches TRBD1 (6 bases). Looked up from germline, CDR1 is WNHNN and CDR2 is SYGVQD (reference sequence). Deletions cut 3 bases from V and 6 bases from J, with 11 bases between. This CDR3 has 13 amino acids. CDR3 bases: TGCGCCAGCAGTGACAGGACAGACTCTGAAGCTTTCTTT. Amino acid sequence: CASSDRTDSEAFF.

V gene TRBV6-5 combines with J gene TRBJ1-2; D is possibly TRBD1 (6 bases). Trimming shortened V by 6 bases and J by 7 bases, and 15 bases separated the two germline ends. The CDR3 runs 13 residues. Germline loops: CDR1 MNHEY, CDR2 SVGAGI. CDR3 sequence (DNA): TGTGCCAGCAGCCCAAACAGGGTGCGTGGCTACACCTTC. Its protein is CASSPNRVRGYTF.

The chain links TRBV30 to TRBJ1-5, with TRBD1 matching 7 bases. V was clipped by 2 bases and J by 0 bases; unmatched bases: 16. The CDR3 is made up of 19 amino acids. Germline V lookup: CDR1 GTSNPN, CDR2 SVGIG (reference sequence). The CDR3 DNA sequence: TGTGCCTGGAGTTCTGCAGGGGGGAAAGAGTACTTTAGCAATCAGCCCCAGCATTTT. Amino acids: CAWSSAGGKEYFSNQPQHF.

The V call is TRBV20-1, the J call TRBJ1-1; 8 bases agree with TRBD1. The CDR3 consists of 14 residues. V shed 2 bases, J shed 5 bases, and the junction held 7 bases outside the gene matches. Germline CDR1 and CDR2: DFQATT and SNEGSKA (reference sequence). CDR3 in DNA: TGCAGTGCTAGAATTGGACAGGGAGGGACTGAAGCTTTCTTT. Amino acids: CSARIGQGGTEAFF.